The next 23 T cell receptor beta chains were all read from a single sample in a study of blood T cell repertoires in COVID-19. Profiling relied on immunoSEQ multiplex PCR, and the TCRdb table lists in-frame clones only, not all of them. Of 150,000 to 200,000 clones listed, 86% are singletons. Sequencing was done on a sample of peripheral blood. Every receptor here comes from a man aged 60 to 69 with acute or convalescent COVID-19.

The chain links TRBV5-1 to TRBJ2-1; 7 bases fit TRBD2. V was clipped by 2 bases and J by 4 bases; unmatched bases: 9. CDR3 length: 16 residues. Germline CDR1 and CDR2: SGHRS and YFSETQ. CDR3 region: CASSFLIAGTYNEQFF. The CDR3, as DNA: TGCGCCAGCAGCTTCTTGATAGCGGGTACATACAATGAGCAGTTCTTC. Combining the CDR3 with reference TRBV5-1 and TRBJ2-1 gives the whole variable domain KAGVTQTPRYLIKTRGQQVTLSCSPISGHRSVSWYQQTPGQGLQFLFEYFSETQRNKGNFPGRFSGRQFSNSRSEMNVSTLELGDSALYLCASSFLIAGTYNEQFFGPGTRLTVL.

The chain employs TRBV11-2 and TRBJ2-3; D not resolved. Germline CDR1 SGHAT, CDR2 FQNNGV. V shed 1 base and J shed 2 bases, with 13 bases lying between them. The CDR3 runs to 16 residues. The CDR3 loop is CASSLVSIAFTDTQYF. In nucleotides, the CDR3 is TGTGCCAGCAGCTTAGTTAGTATTGCGTTCACAGATACGCAGTATTTT.

This chain joins TRBV10-3 and TRBJ2-1; tentatively, D is TRBD2 (6 bases). Germline V lookup: CDR1 ENHRY, CDR2 SYGVKD. The CDR3 totals 15 residues. V was pared by 6 bases and J by 6 bases, with 18 bases between. CDR3 sequence: CAISLAWEATNEQFF. The CDR3, as DNA: TGTGCCATCAGCCTTGCGTGGGAGGCTACCAATGAGCAGTTCTTC.

There are many counts of this clone. V gene TRBV5-1 combines with J gene TRBJ2-1; D is perhaps TRBD2 (6 bases). V lost 4 bases to trimming and J lost 0 bases, with 11 bases between them. The CDR3 is 15 residues long. The germline gives CDR1 SGHRS, CDR2 YFSETQ. The CDR3 region is CASSKAAGSYNEQFF. The CDR3 DNA reads TGCGCCAGCAGCAAGGCAGCGGGCTCCTACAATGAGCAGTTCTTC.

This chain connects TRBV28 to TRBJ1-2; 11 bases match TRBD1. The CDR3 is 13 amino acids. Germline-derived CDR1 and CDR2 are MDHEN and SYDVKM. The J segment lost 4 bases and the V segment lost 8 bases, leaving 3 bases of the junction unmatched. In nucleotides, the CDR3 is TGTGCCAGCGGGACAGGGGGTATCTATGGCTACACCTTC. Its protein product is CASGTGGIYGYTF.

DNA for the CDR3: TGTGCCAGCCGGAAGAGGGGGGGAACTGAAGCTTTCTTT. Translating it yields CASRKRGGTEAFF. The rearrangement joins TRBV4-2 to TRBJ1-1, with D possibly matching TRBD1 (6 bases). This CDR3 is 13 amino acids long. Between the trimmed V and J ends, which lost 8 bases and 5 bases, there was a span of 15 bases. The germline V gene encodes CDR1 LGHNA and CDR2 YNFKEQ.

CDR3: CASSSHRYEQYF. For the CDR3, the DNA is TGTGCCAGCAGCTCGCACAGGTACGAGCAGTACTTC. The chain recombines TRBV13 with TRBJ2-7; D is possibly TRBD1 (5 bases). Between the trimmed V and J ends, which lost 4 bases and 4 bases, there was a span of 8 bases. Germline assignment: CDR1 PRHDT and CDR2 FYEKMQ (reference sequence). The CDR3 runs 12 residues. Full variable domain (remainder filled in from reference TRBV13 and TRBJ2-7): AAGVIQSPRHLIKEKRETATLKCYPIPRHDTVYWYQQGPGQDPQFLISFYEKMQSDKGSIPDRFSAQQFSDYHSELNMSSLELGDSALYFCASSSHRYEQYFGPGTRLTVT.

The rearrangement links TRBV5-1 to TRBJ1-1, with a tentative D call TRBD1 (5 bases). The CDR3 runs to 14 residues. Germline CDR1 reads SGHRS; CDR2 reads YFSETQ. Between the trimmed V and J ends, which lost 2 bases and 3 bases, there was a span of 11 bases. CDR3 DNA sequence: TGCGCCAGCAGCTTTCGGGGAGGGGACACTGAAGCTTTCTTT. Its translation is CASSFRGGDTEAFF.

The rearrangement links TRBV19 to TRBJ2-1, with 8 bases aligning to TRBD1. Germline CDR1 and CDR2: LNHDA and SQIVND (reference sequence). The J segment lost 15 bases and the V segment lost 5 bases, leaving 9 bases of the junction unmatched. The CDR3 consists of 12 residues. This CDR3 is CASSARGQDMFF. In nucleotides, the CDR3 is TGTGCCAGTAGTGCCAGGGGGCAAGACATGTTCTTC. Full variable domain (rest looked up from reference TRBV19 and TRBJ2-1): DGGITQSPKYLFRKEGQNVTLSCEQNLNHDAMYWYRQDPGQGLRLIYYSQIVNDFQKGDIAEGYSVSREKKESFPLTVTSAQKNPTAFYLCASSARGQDMFFGPGTRLTVL.

The chain uses TRBV2 and TRBJ2-3, with a possible D match to TRBD1 (6 bases). The V end lost 6 bases, the J end lost 4 bases, and 14 bases lay between the germline ends. The CDR3 runs 14 residues. From germline, CDR1 is SNHLY and CDR2 FYNNEI. The CDR3 nucleotides are TGTGCCAGCAGGCAGGCAGGGGTGGCAGATACGCAGTATTTT. This gives the protein CASRQAGVADTQYF. Filled out from reference TRBV2 and TRBJ2-3, the complete variable domain reads EPEVTQTPSHQVTQMGQEVILRCVPISNHLYFYWYRQILGQKVEFLVSFYNNEISEKSEIFDDQFSVERPDGSNFTLKIRSTKLEDSAMYFCASRQAGVADTQYFGPGTRLTVL.

The V and J genes are TRBV9 and TRBJ2-2; 8 bases are a match to TRBD1. The CDR3 spans 15 residues. J lost 6 bases, V lost 3 bases, and 7 bases had no gene match. CDR1 is SGDLS and CDR2 is YYNGEE in the germline V gene. The CDR3 loop is CASSAGQGRSGELFF. The DNA of the CDR3 is TGTGCCAGCAGCGCAGGACAGGGACGGTCCGGGGAGCTGTTTTTT.

The J gene is TRBJ1-1, the V gene TRBV2; 8 bases line up with TRBD1. Trimming at V came to 5 bases and at J to 5 bases, leaving 10 bases not matched to a gene. The CDR3 covers 15 residues. Germline V gives CDR1 SNHLY, CDR2 FYNNEI. The CDR3 here is CASSPIRDRGTEAFF. CDR3 bases: TGTGCCAGCAGTCCTATTAGAGACAGGGGTACTGAAGCTTTCTTT.

Here the CDR3 DNA reads TGTGCCAGCAGCTTATCGGCAGGTGTTAACTATGGCTACACCTTC. Amino acid sequence: CASSLSAGVNYGYTF. The chain is built from TRBV7-9 and TRBJ1-2, with D unresolved. V lost 2 bases and J 1 base, leaving 11 bases between the germline ends. From germline, CDR1 is SEHNR and CDR2 FQNEAQ (reference sequence). The CDR3 contains 15 residues.

The J gene is TRBJ1-3, the V gene TRBV7-9, with 8 bases lining up with TRBD1. Per the germline V gene, CDR1 is SEHNR and CDR2 is FQNEAQ (reference sequence). With 5 bases clipped from V and 0 bases from J, the junction kept 3 bases outside the gene matches. The CDR3 contains 15 residues. The CDR3 loop reads CASSRRGPSGNTIYF. CDR3 nucleotides: TGTGCCAGCAGCCGCAGGGGGCCCTCTGGAAACACCATATATTTT.

The V gene is TRBV5-1, the J gene TRBJ1-1; possibly TRBD1 for D (5 bases). Between the trimmed V and J ends, which lost 1 base and 4 bases, there was a span of 17 bases. The CDR3 runs 16 residues. Germline CDR1 is SGHRS and CDR2 is YFSETQ. The DNA of the CDR3 is TGCGCCAGCAGCTTGTTAGGTTGGCAGGGTGGCACTGAAGCTTTCTTT. It codes for CASSLLGWQGGTEAFF.

The chain links TRBV5-4 to TRBJ2-5; D perhaps matches TRBD2 (6 bases). The germline V gene encodes CDR1 SGHNT and CDR2 YYREEE (reference sequence). This CDR3 is built from 18 residues. V lost 1 base and J 7 bases, leaving 26 bases between the germline ends. CDR3 DNA: TGTGCCAGCAGCTTGAAGGTAGCGGATTCACTTCCCTCTGGGACCCAGTACTTC. Its protein is CASSLKVADSLPSGTQYF.

This clone was picked up a small number of times. The chain joins TRBV9 to TRBJ2-1; D uncertain. Trimming shortened V by 0 bases and J by 3 bases, and 7 bases separated the two germline ends. Looked up from germline, CDR1 is SGDLS and CDR2 is YYNGEE. This CDR3 is built from 14 residues. CDR3 region: CASSVVTNYNEQFF. CDR3 coding DNA: TGTGCCAGCAGCGTAGTCACTAACTACAATGAGCAGTTCTTC.

In nucleotides, the CDR3 is TGTGCCAGCAGCCGCCCACTACCGGAGATGAACACTGAAGCTTTCTTT. Its protein product is CASSRPLPEMNTEAFF. The chain recombines TRBV4-2 with TRBJ1-1, with D hard to call. CDR3 length: 16 residues. Germline CDR1 LGHNA, CDR2 YNFKEQ. V was shortened by 4 bases and J by 0 bases, with 15 bases between the two germline ends.

The chain is built from TRBV2 and TRBJ2-3; no firm D call. This CDR3 has 16 amino acids. Germline V gene data show CDR1 as SNHLY and CDR2 as FYNNEI. V lost 8 bases, J lost 1 base, and 19 bases lay in between. The CDR3 DNA is TGTGCCAGCGGCGAAGGGCTCGCTGGAGGCACAGATACGCAGTATTTT. Protein product: CASGEGLAGGTDTQYF.

This clone occurred a few times. Other nucleotide sequences in the sample specify the same CDR3. The rearrangement uses TRBV18 and TRBJ1-5; 7 positions agree with TRBD1. CDR1 is KGHSH, CDR2 LQKENI, per germline. V gave up 3 bases and J gave up 6 bases; unmatched junction bases: 5. CDR3 size: 14 residues. The CDR3 spells CASSPTGAVQPQHF. The CDR3, as DNA: TGTGCCAGCTCACCCACAGGGGCGGTTCAGCCCCAGCATTTT.

This sequence joins TRBV18 and TRBJ2-3; D call uncertain. CDR3 length equals 15 residues. The V end was cut by 6 bases, the J end by 0 bases, with 13 bases between. CDR1 and CDR2 from the germline V gene are KGHSH and LQKENI. The DNA for the CDR3 is TGTGCCAGCTCCCCCAGTGGTTCTAGCACAGATACGCAGTATTTT. This sequence encodes CASSPSGSSTDTQYF.

This CDR3 is CASSIARPGGVTEAFF. The CDR3 DNA reads TGTGCCAGTAGTATAGCCAGGCCAGGGGGCGTCACTGAAGCTTTCTTT. V is TRBV19 and J is TRBJ1-1; 8 bases fit TRBD1. This CDR3 comprises 16 residues. With 1 base clipped from V and 4 bases from J, the junction kept 8 bases outside the gene matches. Germline V lookup: CDR1 LNHDA, CDR2 SQIVND (reference sequence). The full variable domain, rest sourced from reference TRBV19 and TRBJ1-1, is DGGITQSPKYLFRKEGQNVTLSCEQNLNHDAMYWYRQDPGQGLRLIYYSQIVNDFQKGDIAEGYSVSREKKESFPLTVTSAQKNPTAFYLCASSIARPGGVTEAFFGQGTRLTVV.

There are a few counts of this clone. The same CDR3 is also encoded by other DNA sequences in this sample. The chain couples TRBV9 to TRBJ1-2, with TRBD1 identical over 11 bases. V dropped 3 bases and J dropped 2; count of bases not matched to a gene: 3. Germline V lookup: CDR1 SGDLS, CDR2 YYNGEE. The CDR3 covers 15 residues. The CDR3 region has the DNA TGTGCCAGCAGCGCTGGACAGGGGGCCAACTATGGCTACACCTTC. This sequence encodes CASSAGQGANYGYTF.